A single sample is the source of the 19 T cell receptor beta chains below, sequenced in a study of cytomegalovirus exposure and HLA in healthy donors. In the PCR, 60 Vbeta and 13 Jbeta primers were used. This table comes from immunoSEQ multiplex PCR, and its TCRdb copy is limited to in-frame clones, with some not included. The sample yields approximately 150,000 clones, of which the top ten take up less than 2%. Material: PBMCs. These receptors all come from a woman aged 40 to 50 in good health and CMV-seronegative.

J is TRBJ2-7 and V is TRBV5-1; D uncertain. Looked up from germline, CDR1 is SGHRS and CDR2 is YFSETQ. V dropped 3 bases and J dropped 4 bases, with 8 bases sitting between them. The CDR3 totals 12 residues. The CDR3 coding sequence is TGCGCCAGCAGCTCAGACTTGTACGAGCAGTACTTC. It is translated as CASSSDLYEQYF.

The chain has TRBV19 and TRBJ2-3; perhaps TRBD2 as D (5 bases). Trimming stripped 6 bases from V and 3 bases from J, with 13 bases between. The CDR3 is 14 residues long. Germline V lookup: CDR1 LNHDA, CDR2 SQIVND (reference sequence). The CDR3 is CASREPAATDTQYF. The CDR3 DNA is TGTGCCAGTAGGGAGCCAGCGGCAACAGATACGCAGTATTTT.

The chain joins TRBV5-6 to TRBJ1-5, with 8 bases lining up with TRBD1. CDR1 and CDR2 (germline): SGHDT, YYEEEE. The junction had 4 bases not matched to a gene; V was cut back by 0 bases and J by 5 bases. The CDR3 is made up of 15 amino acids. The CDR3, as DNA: TGTGCCAGCAGCTTGGGCAGGGGGCATGATCAGCCCCAGCATTTT. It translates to CASSLGRGHDQPQHF.

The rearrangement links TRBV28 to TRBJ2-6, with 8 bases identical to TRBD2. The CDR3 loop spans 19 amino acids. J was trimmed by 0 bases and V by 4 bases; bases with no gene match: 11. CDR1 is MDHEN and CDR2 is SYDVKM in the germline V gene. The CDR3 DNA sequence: TGTGCCAGCAGTTCCGGGGCCGGGGGGGTTAGCTCTGGGGCCAACGTCCTGACTTTC. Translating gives CASSSGAGGVSSGANVLTF.

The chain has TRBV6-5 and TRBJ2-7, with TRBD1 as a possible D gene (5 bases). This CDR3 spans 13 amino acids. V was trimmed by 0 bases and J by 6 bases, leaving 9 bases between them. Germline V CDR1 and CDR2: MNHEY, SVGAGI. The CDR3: CASSYSRTTEQYV. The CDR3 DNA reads TGTGCCAGCAGTTACTCTCGGACAACCGAGCAGTACGTC.

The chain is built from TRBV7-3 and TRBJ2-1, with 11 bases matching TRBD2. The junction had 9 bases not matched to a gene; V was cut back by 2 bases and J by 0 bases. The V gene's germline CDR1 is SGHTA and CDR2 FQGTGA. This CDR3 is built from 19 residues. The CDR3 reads CASSLASGGTLSSYNEQFF. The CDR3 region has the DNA TGTGCCAGCAGCTTAGCTAGCGGGGGGACTTTAAGCTCCTACAATGAGCAGTTCTTC.

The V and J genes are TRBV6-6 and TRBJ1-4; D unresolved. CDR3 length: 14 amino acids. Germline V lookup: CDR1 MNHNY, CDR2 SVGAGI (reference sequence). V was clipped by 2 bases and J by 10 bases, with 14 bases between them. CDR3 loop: CASSYGRAEGKLFF. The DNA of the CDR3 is TGTGCCAGCAGTTACGGTCGGGCGGAGGGAAAACTGTTTTTT.

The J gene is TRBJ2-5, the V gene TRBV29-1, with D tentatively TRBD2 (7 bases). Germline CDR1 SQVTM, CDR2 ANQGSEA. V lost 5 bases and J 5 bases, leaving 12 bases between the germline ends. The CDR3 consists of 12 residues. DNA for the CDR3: TGCAGCGTTCAAGGGGGGGGCGAGACCCAGTACTTC. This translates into CSVQGGGETQYF.

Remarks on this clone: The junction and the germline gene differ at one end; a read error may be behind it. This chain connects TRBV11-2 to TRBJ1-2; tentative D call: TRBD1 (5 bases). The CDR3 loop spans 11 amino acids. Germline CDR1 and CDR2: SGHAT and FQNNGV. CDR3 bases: TGTGCCAGCAGCCAACCTGGGGGACTGTCTTGG. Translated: CASSQPGGLSW.

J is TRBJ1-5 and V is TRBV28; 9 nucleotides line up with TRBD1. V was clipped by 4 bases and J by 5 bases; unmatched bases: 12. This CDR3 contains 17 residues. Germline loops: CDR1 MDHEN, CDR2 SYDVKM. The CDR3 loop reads CASSSPWDRVGDQPQHF. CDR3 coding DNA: TGTGCCAGCAGTTCCCCCTGGGACAGGGTAGGGGATCAGCCCCAGCATTTT.

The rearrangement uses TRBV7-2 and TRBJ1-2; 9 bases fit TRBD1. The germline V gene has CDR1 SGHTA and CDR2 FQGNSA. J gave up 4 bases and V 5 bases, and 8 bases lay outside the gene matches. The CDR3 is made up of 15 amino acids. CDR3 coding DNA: TGTGCCAGCAGCCAATCGACAGGGGGGGGCTATGGCTACACCTTC. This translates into CASSQSTGGGYGYTF.

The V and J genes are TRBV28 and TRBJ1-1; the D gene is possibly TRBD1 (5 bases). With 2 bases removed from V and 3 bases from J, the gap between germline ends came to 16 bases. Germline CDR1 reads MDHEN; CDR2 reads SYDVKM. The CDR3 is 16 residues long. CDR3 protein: CASSLDPWGVYTEAFF. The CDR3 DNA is TGTGCCAGCAGTTTAGATCCGTGGGGGGTGTACACTGAAGCTTTCTTT.

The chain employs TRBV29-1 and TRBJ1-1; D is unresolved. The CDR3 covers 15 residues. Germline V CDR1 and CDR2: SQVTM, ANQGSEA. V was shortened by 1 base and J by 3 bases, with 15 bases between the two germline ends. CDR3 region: CSVEVIDLRDTEAFF. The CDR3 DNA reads TGCAGCGTTGAAGTAATTGACTTGAGGGACACTGAAGCTTTCTTT.

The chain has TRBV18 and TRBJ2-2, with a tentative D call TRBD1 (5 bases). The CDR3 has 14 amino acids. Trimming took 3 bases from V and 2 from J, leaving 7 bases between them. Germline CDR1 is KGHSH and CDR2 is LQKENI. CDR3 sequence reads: CASSPDSNTGELFF. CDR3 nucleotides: TGTGCCAGCTCACCCGACAGCAACACCGGGGAGCTGTTTTTT.

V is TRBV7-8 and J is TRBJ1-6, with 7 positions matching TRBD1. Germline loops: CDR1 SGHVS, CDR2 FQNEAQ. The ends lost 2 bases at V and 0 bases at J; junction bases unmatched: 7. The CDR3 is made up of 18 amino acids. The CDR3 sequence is CASSLPPGQSSYNSPLHF. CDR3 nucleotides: TGTGCCAGCAGCTTACCACCGGGACAGAGCTCCTATAATTCACCCCTCCACTTT. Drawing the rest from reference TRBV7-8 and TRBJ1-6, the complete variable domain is GAGVSQSPRYKVAKRGQDVALRCDPISGHVSLFWYQQALGQGPEFLTYFQNEAQLDKSGLPSDRFFAERPEGSVSTLKIQRTQQEDSAVYLCASSLPPGQSSYNSPLHFGNGTRLTVT.

CDR3 coding DNA: TGTGCCAGCAGCTCCAGACTAGCGGGGGGTTTCAATGAGCAGTTCTTC. Translation: CASSSRLAGGFNEQFF. The chain couples TRBV5-4 to TRBJ2-1; 13 bases agree with TRBD2. This CDR3 has 16 amino acids. The germline gives CDR1 SGHNT, CDR2 YYREEE (reference sequence). V lost 3 bases and J lost 6; bases outside the gene matches: 6.

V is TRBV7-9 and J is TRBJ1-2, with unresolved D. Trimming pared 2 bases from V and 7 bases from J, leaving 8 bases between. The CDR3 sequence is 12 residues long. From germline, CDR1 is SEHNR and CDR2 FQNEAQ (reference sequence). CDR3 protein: CASSLLSRGYTF. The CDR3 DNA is TGTGCCAGCAGCTTATTATCGCGTGGCTACACCTTC.

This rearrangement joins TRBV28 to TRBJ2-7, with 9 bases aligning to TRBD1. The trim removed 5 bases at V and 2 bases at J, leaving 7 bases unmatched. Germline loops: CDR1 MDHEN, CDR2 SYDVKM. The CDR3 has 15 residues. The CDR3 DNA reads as TGTGCCAGCAGTCCATCGGGACAGGGAGCCTACGAGCAGTACGTC. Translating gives CASSPSGQGAYEQYV.

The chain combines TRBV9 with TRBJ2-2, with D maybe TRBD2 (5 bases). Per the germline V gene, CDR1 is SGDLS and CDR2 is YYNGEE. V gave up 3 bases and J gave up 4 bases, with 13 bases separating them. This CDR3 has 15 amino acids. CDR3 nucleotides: TGTGCCAGCAGCGCCGAACTAGGTAGCACCGGGGAGCTGTTTTTT. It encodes CASSAELGSTGELFF.